This T cell receptor beta chain is from a study of blood T cell repertoires in COVID-19. The wider study: Italy, Spain and the United States were the sources of the convalescent and acute COVID-19 samples. The analysed material was cDNA or gDNA that came from T cells, B-cell-depleted T cells, or PBMCs.

V was pared by 3 bases and J by 8 bases, with 10 bases between. Germline V gene sequence: CDR1 LGHDT, CDR2 YNNKEL (reference sequence). CDR3 length: 12 residues. As originally analysed: The authors estimated nucleated cell counts from reference gene primer amplification. The data were produced by immunoSEQ multiplex PCR, yet TCRdb's version contains in-frame clones alone and is incomplete. D and trimming come from the DNA, and the V and J calls and clone size come from that table. Of roughly 240,000 clones listed, approximately 83% are singletons. Sequencing was carried out using peripheral blood. The chain has TRBV3-1 (or the pseudogene TRBV3-2) and TRBJ1-1; D is perhaps TRBD1 (5 bases). This sequence was found in a woman in her 30s who had recovered from COVID-19. The CDR3 sequence is CASSHGGAEAFF. The CDR3 DNA reads TGTGCCAGCAGCCATGGTGGGGCCGAAGCTTTCTTT.